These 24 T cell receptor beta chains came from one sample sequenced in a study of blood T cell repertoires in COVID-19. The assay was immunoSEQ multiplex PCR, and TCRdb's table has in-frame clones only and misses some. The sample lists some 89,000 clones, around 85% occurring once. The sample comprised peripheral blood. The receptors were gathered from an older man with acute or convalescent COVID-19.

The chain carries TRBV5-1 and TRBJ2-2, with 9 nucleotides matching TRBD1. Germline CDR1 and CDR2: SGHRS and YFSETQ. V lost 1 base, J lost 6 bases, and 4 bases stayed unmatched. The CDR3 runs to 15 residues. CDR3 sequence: CASSLRTGDAGELFF. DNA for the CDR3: TGCGCCAGCAGCTTGAGGACAGGGGACGCCGGGGAGCTGTTTTTT.

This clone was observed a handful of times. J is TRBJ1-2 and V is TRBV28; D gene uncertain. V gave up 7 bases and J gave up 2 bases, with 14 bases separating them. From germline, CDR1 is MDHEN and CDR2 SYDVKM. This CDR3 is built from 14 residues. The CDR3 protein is CASTVQTPNYGYTF. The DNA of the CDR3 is TGTGCCAGCACCGTACAGACGCCGAACTATGGCTACACCTTC.

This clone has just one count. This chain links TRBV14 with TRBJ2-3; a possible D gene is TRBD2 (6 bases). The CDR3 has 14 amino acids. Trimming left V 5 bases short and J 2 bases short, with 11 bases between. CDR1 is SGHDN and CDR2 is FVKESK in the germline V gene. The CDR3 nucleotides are TGTGCCAGCAGCTCGGACTACAACACAGATACGCAGTATTTT. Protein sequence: CASSSDYNTDTQYF.

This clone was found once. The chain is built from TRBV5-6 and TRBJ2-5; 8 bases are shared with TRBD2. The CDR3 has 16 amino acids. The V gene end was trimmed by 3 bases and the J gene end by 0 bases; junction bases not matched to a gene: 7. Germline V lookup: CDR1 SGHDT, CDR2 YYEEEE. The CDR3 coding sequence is TGTGCCAGCAGCTCTGGCGGGGGGTCGTACCAAGAGACCCAGTACTTC. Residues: CASSSGGGSYQETQYF.

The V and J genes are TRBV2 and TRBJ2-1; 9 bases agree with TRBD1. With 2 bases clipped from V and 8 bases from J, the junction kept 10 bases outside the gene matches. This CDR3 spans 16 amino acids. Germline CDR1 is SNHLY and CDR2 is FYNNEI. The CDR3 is CASSESGPGTGHEQFF. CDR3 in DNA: TGTGCCAGCAGTGAATCAGGGCCCGGGACAGGGCATGAGCAGTTCTTC.

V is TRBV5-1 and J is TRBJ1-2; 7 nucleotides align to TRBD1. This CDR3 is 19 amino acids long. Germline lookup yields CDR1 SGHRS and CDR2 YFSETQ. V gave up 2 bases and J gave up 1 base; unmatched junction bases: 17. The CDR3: CASSFVAPSEGAGNYGYTF. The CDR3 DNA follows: TGCGCCAGCAGCTTCGTGGCCCCCTCGGAGGGGGCAGGTAACTATGGCTACACCTTC. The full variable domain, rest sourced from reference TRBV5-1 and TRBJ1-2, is KAGVTQTPRYLIKTRGQQVTLSCSPISGHRSVSWYQQTPGQGLQFLFEYFSETQRNKGNFPGRFSGRQFSNSRSEMNVSTLELGDSALYLCASSFVAPSEGAGNYGYTFGSGTRLTVV.

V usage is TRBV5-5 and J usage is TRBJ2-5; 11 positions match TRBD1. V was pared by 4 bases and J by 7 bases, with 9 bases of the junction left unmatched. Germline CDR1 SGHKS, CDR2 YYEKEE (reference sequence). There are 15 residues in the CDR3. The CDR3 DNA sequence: TGTGCCAGCAGCACGTCCGGGACAGGGGGAGCGACCCAGTACTTC. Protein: CASSTSGTGGATQYF.

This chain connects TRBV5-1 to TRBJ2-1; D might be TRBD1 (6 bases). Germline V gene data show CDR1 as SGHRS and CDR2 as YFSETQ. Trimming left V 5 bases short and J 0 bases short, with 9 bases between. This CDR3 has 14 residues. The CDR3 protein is CASSEGGSYNEQFF. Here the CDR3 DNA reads TGCGCCAGCAGTGAAGGGGGCTCCTACAATGAGCAGTTCTTC.

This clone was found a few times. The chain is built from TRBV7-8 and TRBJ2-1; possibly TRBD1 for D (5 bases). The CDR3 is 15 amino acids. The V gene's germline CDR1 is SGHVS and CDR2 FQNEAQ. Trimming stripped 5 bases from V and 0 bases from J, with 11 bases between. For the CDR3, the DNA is TGTGCCAGCAGCCTAAGGGGAAGCTCCTACAATGAGCAGTTCTTC. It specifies CASSLRGSSYNEQFF.

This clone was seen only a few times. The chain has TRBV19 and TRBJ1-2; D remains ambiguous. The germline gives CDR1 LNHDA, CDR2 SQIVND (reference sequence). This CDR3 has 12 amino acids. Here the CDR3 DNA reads TGTGCAGCAGGCAGCCGAAGTGGGGGCTACACCTTC. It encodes CAAGSRSGGYTF.

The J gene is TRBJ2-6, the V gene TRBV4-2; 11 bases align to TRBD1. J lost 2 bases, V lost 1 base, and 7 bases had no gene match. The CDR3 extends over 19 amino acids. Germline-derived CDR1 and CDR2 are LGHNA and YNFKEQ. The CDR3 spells CASSQGSGQGGTGANVLTF. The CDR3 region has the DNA TGTGCCAGCAGCCAAGGATCGGGACAGGGGGGTACTGGGGCCAACGTCCTGACTTTC.

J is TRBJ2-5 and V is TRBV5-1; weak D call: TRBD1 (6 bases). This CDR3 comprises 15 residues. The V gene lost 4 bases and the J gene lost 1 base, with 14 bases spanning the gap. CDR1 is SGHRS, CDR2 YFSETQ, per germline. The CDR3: CASSNRDTFQETQYF. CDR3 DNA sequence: TGCGCCAGCAGCAACCGGGACACCTTCCAAGAGACCCAGTACTTC.

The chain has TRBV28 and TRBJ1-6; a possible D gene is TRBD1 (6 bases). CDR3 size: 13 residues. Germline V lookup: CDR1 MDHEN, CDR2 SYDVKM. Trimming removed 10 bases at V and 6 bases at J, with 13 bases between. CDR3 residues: CATLGHANSPLHF. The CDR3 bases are TGTGCCACCTTGGGACACGCTAATTCACCCCTCCACTTT.

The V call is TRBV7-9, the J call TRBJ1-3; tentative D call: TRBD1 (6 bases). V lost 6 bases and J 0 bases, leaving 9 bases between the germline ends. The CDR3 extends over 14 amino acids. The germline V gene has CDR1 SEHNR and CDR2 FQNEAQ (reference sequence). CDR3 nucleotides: TGTGCCAGCAGACAACAGGGCTCTGGAAACACCATATATTTT. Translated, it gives CASRQQGSGNTIYF.

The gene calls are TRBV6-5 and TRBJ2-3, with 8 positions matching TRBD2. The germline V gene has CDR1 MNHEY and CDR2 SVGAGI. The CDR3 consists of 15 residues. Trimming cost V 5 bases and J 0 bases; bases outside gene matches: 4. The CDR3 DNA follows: TGTGCCAGCAGTATCGTAGCGGGAAGCACAGATACGCAGTATTTT. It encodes CASSIVAGSTDTQYF.

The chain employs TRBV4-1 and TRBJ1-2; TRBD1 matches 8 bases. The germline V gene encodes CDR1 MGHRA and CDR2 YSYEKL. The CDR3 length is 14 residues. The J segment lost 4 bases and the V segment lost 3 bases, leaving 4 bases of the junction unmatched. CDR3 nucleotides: TGCGCCAGCAGCCAGGGGACAGGAGGCTATGGCTACACCTTC. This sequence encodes CASSQGTGGYGYTF.

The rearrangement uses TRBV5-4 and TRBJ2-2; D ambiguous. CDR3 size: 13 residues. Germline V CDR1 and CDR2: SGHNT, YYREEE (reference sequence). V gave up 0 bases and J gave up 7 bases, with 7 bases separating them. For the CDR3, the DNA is TGTGCCAGCAGCTTGGTTCCTAGCGGGGAGCTGTTTTTT. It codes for CASSLVPSGELFF.

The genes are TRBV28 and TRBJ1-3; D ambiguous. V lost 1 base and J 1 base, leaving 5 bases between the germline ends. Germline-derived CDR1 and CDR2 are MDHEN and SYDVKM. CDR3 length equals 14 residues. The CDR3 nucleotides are TGTGCCAGCAGTTTATCGGGGTCTGGAAACACCATATATTTT. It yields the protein CASSLSGSGNTIYF.

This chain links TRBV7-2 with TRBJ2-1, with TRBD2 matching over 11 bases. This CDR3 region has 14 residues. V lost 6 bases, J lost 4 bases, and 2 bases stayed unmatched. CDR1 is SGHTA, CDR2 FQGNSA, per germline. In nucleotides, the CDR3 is TGTGCCAGCAGTACTAGCGGGGGTTACAATGAGCAGTTCTTC. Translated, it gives CASSTSGGYNEQFF.

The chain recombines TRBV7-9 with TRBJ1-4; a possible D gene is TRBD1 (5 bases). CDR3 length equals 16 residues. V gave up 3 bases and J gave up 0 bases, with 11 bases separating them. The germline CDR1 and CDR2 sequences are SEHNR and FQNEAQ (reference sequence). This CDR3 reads CASSFSTGATNEKLFF. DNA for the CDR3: TGTGCCAGCAGCTTCAGCACAGGAGCAACTAATGAAAAACTGTTTTTT.

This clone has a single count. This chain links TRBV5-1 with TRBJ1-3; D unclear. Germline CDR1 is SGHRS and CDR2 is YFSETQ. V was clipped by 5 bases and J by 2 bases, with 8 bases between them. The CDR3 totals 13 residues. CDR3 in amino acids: CASRAAAGNTIYF. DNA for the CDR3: TGCGCCAGCAGGGCAGCGGCTGGAAACACCATATATTTT.

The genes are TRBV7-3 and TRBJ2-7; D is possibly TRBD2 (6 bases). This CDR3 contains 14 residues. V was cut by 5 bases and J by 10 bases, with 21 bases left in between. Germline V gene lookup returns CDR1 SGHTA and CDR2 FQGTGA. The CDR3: CASSQNRDSKLQYF. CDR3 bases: TGTGCCAGCAGCCAAAACCGGGACTCAAAGCTCCAGTACTTC. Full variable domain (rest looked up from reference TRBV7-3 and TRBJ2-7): GAGVSQTPSNKVTEKGKYVELRCDPISGHTALYWYRQSLGQGPEFLIYFQGTGAADDSGLPNDRFFAVRPEGSVSTLKIQRTERGDSAVYLCASSQNRDSKLQYFGPGTRLTVT.

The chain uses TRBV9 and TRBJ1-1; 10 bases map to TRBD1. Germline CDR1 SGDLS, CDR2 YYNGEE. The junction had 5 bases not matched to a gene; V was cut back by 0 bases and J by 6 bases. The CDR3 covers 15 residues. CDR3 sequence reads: CASSVGQGALAEAFF. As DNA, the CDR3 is TGTGCCAGCAGCGTAGGACAGGGGGCGCTGGCTGAAGCTTTCTTT.

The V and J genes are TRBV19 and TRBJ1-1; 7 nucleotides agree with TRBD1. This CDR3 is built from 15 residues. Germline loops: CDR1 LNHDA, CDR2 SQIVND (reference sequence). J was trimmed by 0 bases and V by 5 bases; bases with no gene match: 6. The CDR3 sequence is CASSPDRVLNTEAFF. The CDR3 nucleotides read TGTGCCAGTAGTCCAGACAGGGTGTTGAACACTGAAGCTTTCTTT.